What follows are 14 T cell receptor beta chains derived from one specimen sequenced in a study of Ad26.COV2.S vaccination and SARS-CoV-2 variants. Sequenced by immunoSEQ multiplex PCR; TCRdb stores in-frame clones only, minus some. The data hold 400,000 to 450,000 clones, with approximately 90% observed a single time. The sample's treatment: some 19 received Ad26.COV2.S at low or high dose, single or two shots; five or six received placebo; per-sample allocation not given. Following the first vaccine or placebo injection, samples were taken on day 63. The specimen was peripheral blood, collected in a trial of Ad26.COV2.S vaccine versus placebo. The receptors were gathered from a person aged 18-60 years who received the Ad26.COV2.S COVID-19 vaccine or a placebo.

This clone came up once. The rearrangement joins TRBV27 to TRBJ2-4, with 10 bases identical to TRBD1. The germline gives CDR1 MNHEY, CDR2 SMNVEV (reference sequence). The V segment lost 5 bases and the J segment 6 bases; nucleotides outside the gene matches: 4. This CDR3 is built from 14 residues. CDR3 DNA sequence: TGTGCCAGCAGTAGCGGACAGGGGGGAAACATTCAGTACTTC. Encoded protein: CASSSGQGGNIQYF.

This clone was observed a single time. This rearrangement joins TRBV24-1 to TRBJ2-2; a possible D gene is TRBD1 (6 bases). V was clipped by 6 bases and J by 1 base, with 14 bases between them. Looked up from germline, CDR1 is KGHDR and CDR2 is SFDVKD. The CDR3 sequence is 16 residues long. In DNA, the CDR3 is TGTGCCACCAGTCCACTTACAGGGAAGAACACCGGGGAGCTGTTTTTT. This gives the protein CATSPLTGKNTGELFF.

J is TRBJ2-3 and V is TRBV7-8, with 8 bases fitting TRBD1. The CDR3 spans 15 residues. Germline assignment: CDR1 SGHVS and CDR2 FQNEAQ. J gave up 4 bases and V 3 bases, and 6 bases lay outside the gene matches. CDR3 nucleotide sequence: TGTGCCAGCAGCTTCGGACAGGGCCTGGCAGATACGCAGTATTTT. It encodes CASSFGQGLADTQYF.

This sequence joins TRBV5-1 and TRBJ1-6, with D possibly being TRBD1 (5 bases). Trimming took 3 bases from V and 7 from J, leaving 11 bases between them. The CDR3 runs to 14 residues. From germline, CDR1 is SGHRS and CDR2 YFSETQ. CDR3 in amino acids: CASSSNTGNSPLHF. The CDR3 DNA follows: TGCGCCAGCAGCTCTAACACAGGAAATTCACCCCTCCACTTT.

This clone has more than one count but fewer than ten. The CDR3 reads CASSLFDSGADTEAFF. In DNA, the CDR3 is TGTGCCAGCAGCTTGTTCGACAGCGGGGCTGACACTGAAGCTTTCTTT. The chain has TRBV5-4 and TRBJ1-1; a possible D gene is TRBD1 (5 bases). The CDR3 contains 16 residues. Germline V lookup: CDR1 SGHNT, CDR2 YYREEE (reference sequence). The V end lost 1 base, the J end lost 3 bases, and 16 bases lay between the germline ends.

The rearrangement joins TRBV6-5 to TRBJ1-1; weak D call: TRBD1 (5 bases). Per the germline V gene, CDR1 is MNHEY and CDR2 is SVGAGI. Trimming stripped 6 bases from V and 4 bases from J, with 15 bases between. The CDR3 is 14 amino acids. CDR3 nucleotide sequence: TGTGCCAGCAGGACCGGGCAGGGTAGCACTGAAGCTTTCTTT. This sequence encodes CASRTGQGSTEAFF.

This chain uses TRBV19 with TRBJ2-3; D is possibly TRBD2 (6 bases). CDR1 and CDR2 from the germline V gene are LNHDA and SQIVND (reference sequence). V dropped 5 bases and J dropped 4 bases, with 10 bases sitting between them. The CDR3 consists of 13 residues. The CDR3 DNA reads TGTGCCAGTAGTGGGGGGACCTCAGATACGCAGTATTTT. Translation: CASSGGTSDTQYF.

This chain uses TRBV28 with TRBJ1-4, with 7 bases fitting TRBD1. The CDR3 length is 14 residues. The V segment lost 5 bases and the J segment 3 bases; nucleotides outside the gene matches: 3. The V gene's germline CDR1 is MDHEN and CDR2 SYDVKM. The CDR3: CASSRGQANEKLFF. In DNA, the CDR3 is TGTGCCAGCAGTCGCGGACAGGCTAATGAAAAACTGTTTTTT.

The V and J genes are TRBV29-1 and TRBJ2-5; D is unclear. With 4 bases removed from V and 2 bases from J, the gap between germline ends came to 8 bases. Germline CDR1 is SQVTM and CDR2 is ANQGSEA. The CDR3 loop spans 12 amino acids. CDR3 amino acids: CSVVVSQETQYF. The CDR3 coding sequence is TGCAGCGTTGTGGTCTCACAAGAGACCCAGTACTTC.

This clone was counted at least ten times. The chain is built from TRBV4-2 and TRBJ2-3; 11 bases map to TRBD2. Looked up from germline, CDR1 is LGHNA and CDR2 is YNFKEQ. CDR3 length equals 17 residues. V dropped 1 base and J dropped 4; count of bases not matched to a gene: 7. The chain's CDR3 is CASSQGIAGGPADTQYF. CDR3 DNA: TGTGCCAGCAGCCAAGGGATAGCGGGAGGGCCGGCAGATACGCAGTATTTT.

The J gene is TRBJ1-2, the V gene TRBV19; 11 bases map to TRBD1. Germline values: CDR1 LNHDA, CDR2 SQIVND (reference sequence). The CDR3 extends over 16 amino acids. V trimming: 5 bases; J trimming: 2 bases; junction bases outside the gene matches: 7. The CDR3 spells CASSLRTGGYNYGYTF. The CDR3 DNA reads TGTGCCAGTAGTCTTAGGACAGGGGGCTACAACTATGGCTACACCTTC.

The V and J genes are TRBV6-1 and TRBJ2-7; the D gene is possibly TRBD1 (6 bases). Germline V gene data show CDR1 as MNHNS and CDR2 as SASEGT. The CDR3 sequence is 15 residues long. V shed 0 bases and J shed 3 bases, with 12 bases lying between them. CDR3 amino acids: CASSEAVLGGYEQYF. CDR3 nucleotides: TGTGCCAGCAGTGAAGCGGTCTTAGGGGGCTACGAGCAGTACTTC.

The genes are TRBV6-5 and TRBJ1-1; 12 bases line up with TRBD1. The CDR3 runs 15 residues. V was pared by 6 bases and J by 10 bases, with 12 bases of the junction left unmatched. Germline values: CDR1 MNHEY, CDR2 SVGAGI. As DNA, the CDR3 is TGTGCCAGCAGGCGCCGGGACAGGGGGCGGCTACGAGCTTTCTTT. It yields the protein CASRRRDRGRLRAFF.

The gene calls are TRBV7-2 and TRBJ1-4; TRBD1 might be the D (6 bases). V lost 5 bases and J lost 0, with 13 bases in between. Germline CDR1 and CDR2: SGHTA and FQGNSA. The CDR3 loop spans 16 amino acids. The CDR3 DNA is TGTGCCAGCAGCGGGGGCAGGCTCTCAACTAATGAAAAACTGTTTTTT. Translating gives CASSGGRLSTNEKLFF.